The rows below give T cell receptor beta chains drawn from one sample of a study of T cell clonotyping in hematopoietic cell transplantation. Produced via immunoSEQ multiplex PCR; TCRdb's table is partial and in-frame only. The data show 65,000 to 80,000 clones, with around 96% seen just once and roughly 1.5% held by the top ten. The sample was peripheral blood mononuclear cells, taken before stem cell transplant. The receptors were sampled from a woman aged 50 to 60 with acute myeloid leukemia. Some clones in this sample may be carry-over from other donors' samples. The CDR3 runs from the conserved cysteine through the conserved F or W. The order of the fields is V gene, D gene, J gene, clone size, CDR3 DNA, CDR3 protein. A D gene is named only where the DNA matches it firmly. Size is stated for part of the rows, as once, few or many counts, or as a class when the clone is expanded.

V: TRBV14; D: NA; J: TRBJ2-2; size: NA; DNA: TGTGCCAGCAGCCCAACACCGGGGAGGCCGCTAGAGCTGTTTTTT; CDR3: CASSPTPGRPLELFF
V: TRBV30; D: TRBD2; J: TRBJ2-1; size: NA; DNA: TGTGCCTGGAGGCTAGCGGGGGGCCTACTCTACAATGAGCAGTTCTTC; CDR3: CAWRLAGGLLYNEQFF
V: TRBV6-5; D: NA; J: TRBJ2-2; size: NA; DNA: TGTGCCAGCAGTTACTCTGTTGCGAACACCGGGGAGCTGTTTTTT; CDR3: CASSYSVANTGELFF
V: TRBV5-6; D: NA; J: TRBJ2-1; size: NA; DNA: TGTGCCAGCAGCGCCCACCAAAAGGGGGTGGTAGTGAATGAGCAGTTCTTC; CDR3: CASSAHQKGVVVNEQFF
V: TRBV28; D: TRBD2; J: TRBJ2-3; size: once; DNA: TGTGCCAGCAGTCCCCCTCATGGCGGGAGGGCCGGGACAGATACGCAGTATTTT; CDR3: CASSPPHGGRAGTDTQYF
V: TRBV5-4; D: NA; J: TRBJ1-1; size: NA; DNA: TGTGCCAGCAGCCCCCCACGTCGGGGGGAGGCCACTGAAGCTTTCTTT; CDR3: CASSPPRRGEATEAFF
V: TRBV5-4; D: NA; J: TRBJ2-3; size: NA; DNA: TGTGCCAGCAGCTTGTATCATTCCCTCTCGACAGATACGCAGTATTTT; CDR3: CASSLYHSLSTDTQYF
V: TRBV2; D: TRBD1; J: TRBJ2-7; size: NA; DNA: TGTGCCAGCAGTGCTAACAGGGGAAACGAGCAGTACTTC; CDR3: CASSANRGNEQYF
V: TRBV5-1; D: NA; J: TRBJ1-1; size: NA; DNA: TGCGCCAGCAGCCTTGCAGGGGACACTGAAGCTTTCTTT; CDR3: CASSLAGDTEAFF
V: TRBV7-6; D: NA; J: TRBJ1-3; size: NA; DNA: TGTGCCAGCAGCTTAGCGCTAGGGTCTACTGGAAACACCATATATTTT; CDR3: CASSLALGSTGNTIYF
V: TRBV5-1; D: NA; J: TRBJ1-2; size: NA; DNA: TGCGCCAGCAGCACAAGGGACGGCCGTAACTATGGCTACACCTTC; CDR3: CASSTRDGRNYGYTF
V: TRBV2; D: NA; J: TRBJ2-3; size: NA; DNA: TGTGCCAGCAGATCCGACATCGCTAGCACAGATACGCAGTATTTT; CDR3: CASRSDIASTDTQYF
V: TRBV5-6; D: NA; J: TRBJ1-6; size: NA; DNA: TGTGCCAGCAGCTGGAGGACGGGTTTGGGTTCTGCCCTCCACTTT; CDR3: CASSWRTGLGSALHF
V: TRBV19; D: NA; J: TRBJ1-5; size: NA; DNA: TGTGCCAGTAGTATAGCCCAGGGGTTCAATCAGCCCCAGCATTTT; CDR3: CASSIAQGFNQPQHF
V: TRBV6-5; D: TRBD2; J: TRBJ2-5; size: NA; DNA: TGTGCCAGCAGAGGCGGGGGGAAGGTAGGGGAGACCCAGTACTTC; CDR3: CASRGGGKVGETQYF
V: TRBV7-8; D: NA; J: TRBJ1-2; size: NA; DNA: TGTGCCAGCAGCTTAGGCCATATCTATGGCTACACCTTC; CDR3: CASSLGHIYGYTF
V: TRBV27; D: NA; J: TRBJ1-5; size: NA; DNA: TGTGCCAGCAGAGAAGAGGGCCGCAGGCTACAGCCCCAGCATTTT; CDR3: CASREEGRRLQPQHF
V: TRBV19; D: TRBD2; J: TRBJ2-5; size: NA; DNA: TGTGCCAGTAGCCGGTTAGCGGGACGAGAGACCCAGTACTTC; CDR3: CASSRLAGRETQYF
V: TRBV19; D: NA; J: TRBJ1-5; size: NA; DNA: TGTGCCAGTAGTATTTCAGGGTCGGCTCAGCCCCAGCATTTT; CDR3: CASSISGSAQPQHF
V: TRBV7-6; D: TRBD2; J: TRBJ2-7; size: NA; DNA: TGTGCCAGCAGCTTATTCGTAAGCGGGGGGCAAAATACATACGAGCAGTACTTC; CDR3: CASSLFVSGGQNTYEQYF
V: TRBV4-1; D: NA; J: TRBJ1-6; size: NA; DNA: TGCGCCAGCAGCCAAGATCCTGCCAGGGGTATTTCACCCCTCCACTTT; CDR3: CASSQDPARGISPLHF
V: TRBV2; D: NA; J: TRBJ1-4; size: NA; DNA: TGTGCCAGCAGGGGGGCTGTTACACGGACGAATGAAAAACTGTTTTTT; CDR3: CASRGAVTRTNEKLFF
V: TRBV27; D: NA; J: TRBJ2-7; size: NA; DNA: TGTGCCAGCGGATACAAGACAGGCTACTACGAGCAGTACTTC; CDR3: CASGYKTGYYEQYF
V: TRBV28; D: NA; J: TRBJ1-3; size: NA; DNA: TGTGCCAGCAGTTGGGGGAGTGAGGGTATGGACACCATATATTTT; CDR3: CASSWGSEGMDTIYF
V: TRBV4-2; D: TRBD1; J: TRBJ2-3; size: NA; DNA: TGTGCCAGCAGCCGATGGACAGGGGGAGGGGCAGATACGCAGTATTTT; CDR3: CASSRWTGGGADTQYF
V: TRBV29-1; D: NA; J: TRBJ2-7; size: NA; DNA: TGCAGCGTCCTCCGTATGGCGGACGACTACGAGCAGTACTTC; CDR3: CSVLRMADDYEQYF
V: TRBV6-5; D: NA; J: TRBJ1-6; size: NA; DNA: TGTGCCAGCAGACCCTCGACGGGATTCAATTCACCCCTCCACTTT; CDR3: CASRPSTGFNSPLHF